This TCR beta chain emerged from a study of T-cell memory formation after mild COVID-19. Overall study context: Largely, TCR clusters stayed within a single donor.

The CDR3 sequence is 15 residues long. Germline values: CDR1 SEHNR, CDR2 FQNEAQ (reference sequence). The trim removed 1 base at V and 2 bases at J, leaving 4 bases unmatched. Each CDR3 protein gets one entry after TCRdb re-called the 5' RACE reads with MiXCR. The data show about 290,000 distinct CDR3 sequences, with more than 15% seen just once and more than 20% held by the top ten. This clonotype turned up a few times. Its cognate antigen is unknown. Study-wide results and caveats: Whether day 37 second-wave clones are SARS-CoV-2-specific was not confirmed. Cross-reactive memory seemingly joined, as some responding clones were found in pre-infection memory.

This sequence was found in a man aged 18 to 29 who had mild COVID-19 (a few samples of this study predate the infection). Cell type and time point are not known. Material for sequencing was PBMCs or a T cell subset sorted from them (not recorded which). The chain has TRBV7-9 and TRBJ2-5; TRBD1 matches 7 bases. In DNA form, the CDR3 reads TGTGCCAGCAGCTTAGGGCGGACAGGACAAGAGACCCAGTACTTC. It is translated as CASSLGRTGQETQYF.